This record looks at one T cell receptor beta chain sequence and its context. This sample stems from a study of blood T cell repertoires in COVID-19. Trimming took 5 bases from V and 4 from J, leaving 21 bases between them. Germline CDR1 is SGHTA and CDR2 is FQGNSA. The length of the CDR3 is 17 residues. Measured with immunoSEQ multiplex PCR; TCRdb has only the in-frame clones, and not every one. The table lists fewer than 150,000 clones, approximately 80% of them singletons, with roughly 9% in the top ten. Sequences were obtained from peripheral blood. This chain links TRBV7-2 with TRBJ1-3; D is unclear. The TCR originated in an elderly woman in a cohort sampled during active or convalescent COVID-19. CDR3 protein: CASSPGGGSVGGNTIYF. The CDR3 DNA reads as TGTGCCAGCAGCCCAGGTGGAGGGTCGGTCGGAGGAAACACCATATATTTT.